Given below is one T cell receptor beta chain in context. The CDR3 consists of 14 residues. V dropped 1 base and J dropped 3 bases, with 8 bases sitting between them. Germline CDR1 reads MGHRA; CDR2 reads YSYEKL. The entry originates in a study of cytomegalovirus exposure and HLA in healthy donors. A multiplex PCR was run with 60 Vbeta primers and 13 Jbeta primers. TCRdb's copy holds only in-frame clones and misses some; the assay was immunoSEQ multiplex PCR. The repertoire holds roughly 200,000 clones, with around 78% as singletons. The rearrangement links TRBV4-1 to TRBJ2-3; D is uncertain. The sample taken for sequencing was PBMCs. The TCR comes from a woman in her twenties or thirties in good health and CMV-seropositive. The chain's CDR3 is CASSQVPRTDTQYF. The DNA of the CDR3 is TGCGCCAGCAGCCAAGTGCCCCGGACAGATACGCAGTATTTT.